This is a list of T cell receptor beta chains from one sample in a study of shared clonotypes between healthy human individuals. Generated by immunoSEQ multiplex PCR, the TCRdb table keeps only in-frame clones and is missing some. The sample shows some 2,100,000 clones, 90% to 95% of them seen only once. Sequencing was performed on naive CD8+ T cells from PBMCs. The receptor source for this set is a man between 18 and 35 years old in good health. Some clones in this sample may be carry-over from other donors' samples. CDR3s include the opening cysteine and the closing phenylalanine or tryptophan. Fields, in order: CDR3 DNA, CDR3 protein, V gene, D gene, J gene, clone size. A D gene is named only where the DNA matches it firmly. The size entry is marked missing in some rows and otherwise reads once, few, many or a size class.

TGCGCCAGCAGCTTCACCGGACAGGGAATAGATACGCAGTATTTT CASSFTGQGIDTQYF TRBV5-1 TRBD1 TRBJ2-3 NA
TGTGCCAGCAGCCCACTAAGGACAGATACGCAGTATTTT CASSPLRTDTQYF TRBV5-6 NA TRBJ2-3 NA
TGCGCCAGCACAACCAGGGGACAGGCGAACACTGAAGCTTTCTTT CASTTRGQANTEAFF TRBV5-1 TRBD1 TRBJ1-1 NA
TGTGCCAGCAGAGATGACAGGGTCCGTCCCGGGGAGCTGTTTTTT CASRDDRVRPGELFF TRBV6-1 TRBD1 TRBJ2-2 NA
TGTGCCAGCAGTGTAACGGGGGGGACTTACGAGCAGTACTTC CASSVTGGTYEQYF TRBV6-1 TRBD2 TRBJ2-7 NA
TGTGCCAGCAGCGGCAGGGGGCTCTACAATGAGCAGTTCTTC CASSGRGLYNEQFF TRBV9 TRBD1 TRBJ2-1 NA
TGTGCCAGTAGTCCAGGACAGGGGAACATTCAGTACTTC CASSPGQGNIQYF TRBV19 TRBD1 TRBJ2-4 once
TGTGCCAGCAGTTACTCCAGCGGAGGGGAACGGGATGAGCAGTTCTTC CASSYSSGGERDEQFF TRBV6-5 NA TRBJ2-1 NA
TGTGCCAGCAGCCAAGACCCCGGGACAGGGGACTACGAGCAGTACTTC CASSQDPGTGDYEQYF TRBV4-2 TRBD1 TRBJ2-7 NA
TGCGCCAGCAGCTTGGTGGGAGACATTATCGAAGCTTTCTTT CASSLVGDIIEAFF TRBV5-1 NA TRBJ1-1 once
TGTGCCAGCAGTGAATATGAGGCGGGGCCATACAATGAGCAGTTCTTC CASSEYEAGPYNEQFF TRBV25-1 NA TRBJ2-1 NA
TGTGCCAGCAGTTCGGGACAGGGAGCCTACAATGAGCAGTTCTTC CASSSGQGAYNEQFF TRBV27 TRBD1 TRBJ2-1 NA
TGTGCCAGCAGTCCGACTGTATACACCGGGGAGCTGTTTTTT CASSPTVYTGELFF TRBV28 NA TRBJ2-2 NA
TGTGCCAGCAGTTGGGGACTGTCCTACGAGCAGTACTTC CASSWGLSYEQYF TRBV27 NA TRBJ2-7 NA
TGTGCCAGCAGCCCAACAGGCTTTATGAACACTGAAGCTTTCTTT CASSPTGFMNTEAFF TRBV7-6 NA TRBJ1-1 NA
TGTGCCAGCAGCTTAGTTAGGGTCACAGGGGTACTTATCTATGAGCAGTTCTTC CASSLVRVTGVLIYEQFF TRBV7-9 TRBD1 TRBJ2-1 NA
TGTGCCAGCAGACCTATTTTCGCTGGAGGCAATCAGCCCCAGCATTTT CASRPIFAGGNQPQHF TRBV27 NA TRBJ1-5 NA
TGTGCCAGCAGCCCGAGCTACGTTGACCACGAGCAGTACTTC CASSPSYVDHEQYF TRBV9 NA TRBJ2-7 NA
TGTGCCAGCACCCAAACAGGGTGGGGAGATACGCAGTATTTT CASTQTGWGDTQYF TRBV28 NA TRBJ2-3 NA
TGTGCCAGCAGACCCGTAGCGGGACCCGACTACGAGCAGTACTTC CASRPVAGPDYEQYF TRBV28 TRBD2 TRBJ2-7 NA
TGCGCCAGCACCCTCTTACAGGGGGTGAACACTGAAGCTTTCTTT CASTLLQGVNTEAFF TRBV5-1 TRBD1 TRBJ1-1 NA
TGTGCCAGCAGCGTAGGGCAGGGCGGCGAGCAGTACTTC CASSVGQGGEQYF TRBV9 NA TRBJ2-7 NA
TGTGCCTGCTCGAGCGGGTCCCCCCCTGGGCAGTACTTC CACSSGSPPGQYF TRBV10-3 NA TRBJ2-7 NA
TGTGCCAGCAGTTTAATGGCGAACCCCTTGAATCTCACCTTC CASSLMANPLNLTF TRBV27 NA TRBJ1-2 NA
TGCAGCGTTGAAGACAGCTACGAGCAGTACTTC CSVEDSYEQYF TRBV29-1 NA TRBJ2-7 NA
TGTGCCAGCAGCGCAGGGGGGTTAACTGAAGCTTTCTTT CASSAGGLTEAFF TRBV9 TRBD1 TRBJ1-1 NA
TGTGCCAGCACCTTCAGAGGTACTAGGTACAATGAGCAGTTCTTC CASTFRGTRYNEQFF TRBV2 NA TRBJ2-1 NA
TGTGCCAGCAGTGAAGCATGGTGGAAGCCCCAGCATTTT CASSEAWWKPQHF TRBV6-1 NA TRBJ1-5 NA
TGTGCCAGCAGAAAAACAGGGGGCGCGGCTAATGAAAAACTGTTTTTT CASRKTGGAANEKLFF TRBV7-8 TRBD1 TRBJ1-4 NA
TGTGCCATTACCGGGACAGGGGGCTCTCGGAACTATGGCTACACCTTC CAITGTGGSRNYGYTF TRBV9 TRBD1 TRBJ1-2 NA
TGCAGCGTTCCCCCCGGGGCCCGGCATGGCTACACCTTC CSVPPGARHGYTF TRBV29-1 NA TRBJ1-2 NA
TGTGCCAGCAGCTTGGGGGGTGCGAGGACCGGGGAGCTGTTTTTT CASSLGGARTGELFF TRBV9 NA TRBJ2-2 NA
TGTGCCAGCAGCCAGAGCGCCAGCGGGCGACCCTACGAGCAGTACTTC CASSQSASGRPYEQYF TRBV7-2 NA TRBJ2-7 NA
TGCGCCAGCAGACTAGCGAGGGACAATGAGCAGTTCTTC CASRLARDNEQFF TRBV10-2 TRBD2 TRBJ2-1 NA
TGTGCCAGCAGCGTAGGACCAGGGCCTTCGGGCTACACCTTC CASSVGPGPSGYTF TRBV9 NA TRBJ1-2 NA
TGTGCCAGCAGCGTATTATCCTCGGGGGGTACCGGGGAGCTGTTTTTT CASSVLSSGGTGELFF TRBV9 TRBD2 TRBJ2-2 NA
TGTGCCAGCAGCCAAGGGTTCTTTGCTTTCTTT CASSQGFFAFF TRBV14 NA TRBJ1-1 NA
TGTGCCAGCAGCAGGGGGACAGGGGCAGATGAGCAGTTCTTC CASSRGTGADEQFF TRBV5-6 TRBD1 TRBJ2-1 NA
TGTGCCAGCAGCTTGCTTGGCTCCTACAATGAGCAGTTCTTC CASSLLGSYNEQFF TRBV5-8 NA TRBJ2-1 NA
TGTGCCAGCAGCCACCCGGGACAGAATCCTTATGAGCAGTACTTC CASSHPGQNPYEQYF TRBV4-2 TRBD1 TRBJ2-7 NA
TGTGCCAGCAGCTCCGGACAGGGTCGAGATGAAAAACTGTTTTTT CASSSGQGRDEKLFF TRBV7-9 TRBD1 TRBJ1-4 few
TGCGCCAGCAGCCCCTCGGAGACTAGCGCCTTGGTCGAGCAGTACTTC CASSPSETSALVEQYF TRBV4-1 TRBD2 TRBJ2-7 NA
TGTGCCAGCAGCGTTGCGGGTACGAGCTCCTACGAGCAGTACTTC CASSVAGTSSYEQYF TRBV9 NA TRBJ2-7 once
TGTGCCAGCAGACGCGGACGGACGACCTACAATGAGCAGTTCTTC CASRRGRTTYNEQFF TRBV6-5 NA TRBJ2-1 NA
TGTGCCAGCAGCGTAGGGGGACTAGCGGCAGATACGCAGTATTTT CASSVGGLAADTQYF TRBV9 TRBD2 TRBJ2-3 NA
TGTGCCAGCAGCAAAGAGGACAGGGGAAACTATGGCTACACCTTC CASSKEDRGNYGYTF TRBV7-9 TRBD1 TRBJ1-2 NA
TGTGCCAGCAGCTTAGTGTGGGGGCTGGAGGAGCAGTTCTTC CASSLVWGLEEQFF TRBV7-9 NA TRBJ2-1 NA
TGTGCCAGCAGCTCCGGGACTAGCTCTGGCGATACGCAGTATTTT CASSSGTSSGDTQYF TRBV13 TRBD2 TRBJ2-3 NA
TGTGCCAGCAGTTCCTACAGGGATGGGTCTGGCTACACCTTC CASSSYRDGSGYTF TRBV27 NA TRBJ1-2 NA
TGTGCCAGCAGTAGACAGGGGCTCTACGAGCAGTACTTC CASSRQGLYEQYF TRBV28 TRBD1 TRBJ2-7 NA
TGTGCCAGCTCACTAGAACCGGTCCAGGGCCTCTATAGCAATCAGCCCCAGCATTTT CASSLEPVQGLYSNQPQHF TRBV18 NA TRBJ1-5 NA
TGTGCCAGCAGTAAGTGGGACGTCTCCTACGAGCAGTACTTC CASSKWDVSYEQYF TRBV2 NA TRBJ2-7 NA
TGTGCCGAACGTTTAGGGTCCGTCTGGTTCTTC CAERLGSVWFF TRBV5-4 NA TRBJ2-1 NA
TGTGCCAGCAGCGTAGCACAGGGTCTAGGCGAGACCCAGTACTTC CASSVAQGLGETQYF TRBV9 NA TRBJ2-5 NA
TGTGCCAGCAGTTTATCGGCCAGTCGGTCAAATAGCAATCAGCCCCAGCATTTT CASSLSASRSNSNQPQHF TRBV28 NA TRBJ1-5 NA
TGTGCCAGCAGCTTAGCAGTAGCGGGAGGGGTCAAAAACATTCAGTACTTC CASSLAVAGGVKNIQYF TRBV7-8 TRBD2 TRBJ2-4 NA
TGTGCCAGCAGCTTCACTAGCGGGGGTAGAAGGGGCTCCGAGCAGTACTTC CASSFTSGGRRGSEQYF TRBV5-6 TRBD2 TRBJ2-7 NA
TGTGCCAGCAGCCCTCGGGGGTCCGGGGAGACCCAGTACTTC CASSPRGSGETQYF TRBV14 NA TRBJ2-5 NA
TGTGCCAGCAGCCCACTAAGCTCCTACGAGCAGTACTTC CASSPLSSYEQYF TRBV5-6 NA TRBJ2-7 NA